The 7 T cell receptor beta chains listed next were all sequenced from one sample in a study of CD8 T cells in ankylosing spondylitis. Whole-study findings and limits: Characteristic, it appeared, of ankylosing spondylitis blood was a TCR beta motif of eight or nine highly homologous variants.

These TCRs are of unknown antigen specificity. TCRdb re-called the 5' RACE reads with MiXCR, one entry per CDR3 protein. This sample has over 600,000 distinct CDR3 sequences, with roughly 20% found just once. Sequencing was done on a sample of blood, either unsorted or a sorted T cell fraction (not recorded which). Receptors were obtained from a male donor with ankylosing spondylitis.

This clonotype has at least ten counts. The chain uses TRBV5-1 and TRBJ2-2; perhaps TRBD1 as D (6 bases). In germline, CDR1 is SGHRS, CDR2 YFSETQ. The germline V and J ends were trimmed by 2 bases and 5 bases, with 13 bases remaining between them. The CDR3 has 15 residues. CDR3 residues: CASSLMQGSTGELFF. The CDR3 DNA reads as TGCGCCAGCAGCTTAATGCAGGGGTCGACCGGGGAGCTGTTTTTT. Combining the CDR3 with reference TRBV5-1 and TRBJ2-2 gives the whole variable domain KAGVTQTPRYLIKTRGQQVTLSCSPISGHRSVSWYQQTPGQGLQFLFEYFSETQRNKGNFPGRFSGRQFSNSRSEMNVSTLELGDSALYLCASSLMQGSTGELFFGEGSRLTVL.

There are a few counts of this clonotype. CDR3 residues: CASGPSGRSDTQYF. CDR3 bases: TGTGCCAGCGGGCCCAGCGGGAGGTCAGATACGCAGTATTTT. The chain recombines TRBV6-1 with TRBJ2-3; TRBD2 matches 9 bases. Germline V gene data show CDR1 as MNHNS and CDR2 as SASEGT. The CDR3 loop spans 14 amino acids. Losses at the gene ends were 8 bases for V and 4 bases for J; bases not matched to a gene: 7.

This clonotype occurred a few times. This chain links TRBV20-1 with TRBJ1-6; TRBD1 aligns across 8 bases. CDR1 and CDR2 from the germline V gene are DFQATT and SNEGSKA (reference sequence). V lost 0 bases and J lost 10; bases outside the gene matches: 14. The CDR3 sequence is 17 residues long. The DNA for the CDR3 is TGCAGTGCTAGAGATTTAGGACAGGGCGAATATTGGTCACCCCTCCACTTT. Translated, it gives CSARDLGQGEYWSPLHF.

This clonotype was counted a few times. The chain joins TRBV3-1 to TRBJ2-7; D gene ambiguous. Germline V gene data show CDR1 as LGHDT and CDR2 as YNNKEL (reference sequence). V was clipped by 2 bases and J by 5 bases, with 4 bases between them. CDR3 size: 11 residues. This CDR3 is CASSQFHEQYF. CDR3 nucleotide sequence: TGTGCCAGCAGCCAATTCCACGAGCAGTACTTC.

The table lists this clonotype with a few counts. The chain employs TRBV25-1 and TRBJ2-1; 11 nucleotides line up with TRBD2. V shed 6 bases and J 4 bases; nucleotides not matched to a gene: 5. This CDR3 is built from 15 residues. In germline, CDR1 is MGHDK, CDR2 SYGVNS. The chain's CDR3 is CASSMGTSGYNEQFF. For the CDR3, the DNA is TGTGCCAGCAGCATGGGGACTAGCGGATACAATGAGCAGTTCTTC. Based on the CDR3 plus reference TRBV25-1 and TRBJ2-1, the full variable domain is EADIYQTPRYLVIGTGKKITLECSQTMGHDKMYWYQQDPGMELHLIHYSYGVNSTEKGDLSSESTVSRIRTEHFPLTLESARPSHTSQYLCASSMGTSGYNEQFFGPGTRLTVL.

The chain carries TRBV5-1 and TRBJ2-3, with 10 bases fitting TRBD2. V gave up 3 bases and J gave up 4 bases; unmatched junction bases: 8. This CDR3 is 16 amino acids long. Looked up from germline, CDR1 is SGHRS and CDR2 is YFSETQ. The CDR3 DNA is TGCGCCAGCAGCTCGGGGACTAGCGCTTGGGCAGATACGCAGTATTTT. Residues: CASSSGTSAWADTQYF.

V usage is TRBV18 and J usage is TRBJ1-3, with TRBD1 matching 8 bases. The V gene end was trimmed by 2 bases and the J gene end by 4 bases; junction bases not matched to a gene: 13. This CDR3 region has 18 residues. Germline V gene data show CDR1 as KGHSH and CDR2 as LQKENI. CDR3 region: CASSPSPGAGQGGNTIYF. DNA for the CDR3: TGTGCCAGCTCACCAAGCCCCGGAGCCGGACAGGGCGGAAACACCATATATTTT.